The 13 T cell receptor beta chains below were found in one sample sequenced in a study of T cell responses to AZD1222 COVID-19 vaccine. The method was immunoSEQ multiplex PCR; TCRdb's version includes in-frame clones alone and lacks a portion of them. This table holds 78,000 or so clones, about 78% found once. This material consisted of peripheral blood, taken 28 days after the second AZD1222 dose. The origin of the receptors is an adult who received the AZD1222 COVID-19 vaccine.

CDR3 sequence: CASSITGTVSYNEQFF. The DNA of the CDR3 is TGTGCCAGCAGTATAACCGGGACAGTTTCTTACAATGAGCAGTTCTTC. The chain uses TRBV28 and TRBJ2-1; 7 bases are shared with TRBD1. V dropped 5 bases and J dropped 4; count of bases not matched to a gene: 11. The CDR3 has 16 amino acids. Germline V gene data show CDR1 as MDHEN and CDR2 as SYDVKM.

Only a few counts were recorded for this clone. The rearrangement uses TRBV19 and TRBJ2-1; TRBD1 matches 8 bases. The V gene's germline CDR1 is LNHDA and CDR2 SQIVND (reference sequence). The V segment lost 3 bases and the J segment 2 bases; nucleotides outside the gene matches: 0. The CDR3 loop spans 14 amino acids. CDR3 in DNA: TGTGCCAGTAGTATGACAGGGGCCTACAATGAGCAGTTCTTC. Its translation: CASSMTGAYNEQFF.

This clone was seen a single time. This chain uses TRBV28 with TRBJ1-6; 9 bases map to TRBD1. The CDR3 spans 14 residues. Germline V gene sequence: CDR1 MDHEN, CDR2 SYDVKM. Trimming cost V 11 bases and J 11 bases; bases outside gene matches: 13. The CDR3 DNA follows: TGTGCCGGGACTACAGGGGGCCTCGATACACCCCTCCACTTT. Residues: CAGTTGGLDTPLHF.

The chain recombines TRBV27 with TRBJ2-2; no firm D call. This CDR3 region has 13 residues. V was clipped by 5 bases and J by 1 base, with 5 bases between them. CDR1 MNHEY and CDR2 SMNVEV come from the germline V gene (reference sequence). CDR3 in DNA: TGTGCCAGCAGTCCCCGGAACACCGGGGAGCTGTTTTTT. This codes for CASSPRNTGELFF.

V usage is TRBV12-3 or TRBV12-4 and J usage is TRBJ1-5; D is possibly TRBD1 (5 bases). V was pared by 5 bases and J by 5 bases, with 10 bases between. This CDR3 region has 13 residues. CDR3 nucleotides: TGTGCCAGCAGTCGACAGCTAGATCAGCCCCAGCATTTT. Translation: CASSRQLDQPQHF.

The CDR3 sequence is CASSQVDRPNTDTQYF. CDR3 in DNA: TGTGCCAGCAGCCAAGTCGACAGGCCCAACACAGATACGCAGTATTTT. This chain joins TRBV14 and TRBJ2-3; TRBD1 is a possible D gene (6 bases). V gave up 1 base and J gave up 2 bases, with 13 bases separating them. Germline assignment: CDR1 SGHDN and CDR2 FVKESK. This CDR3 spans 16 amino acids.

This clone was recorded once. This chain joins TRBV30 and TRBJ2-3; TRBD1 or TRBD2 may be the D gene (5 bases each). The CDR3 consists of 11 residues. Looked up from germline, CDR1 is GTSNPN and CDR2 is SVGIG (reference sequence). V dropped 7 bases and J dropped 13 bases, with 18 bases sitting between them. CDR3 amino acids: CASTGARGKYF. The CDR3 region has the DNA TGTGCCTCGACCGGGGCCCGAGGAAAGTATTTT.

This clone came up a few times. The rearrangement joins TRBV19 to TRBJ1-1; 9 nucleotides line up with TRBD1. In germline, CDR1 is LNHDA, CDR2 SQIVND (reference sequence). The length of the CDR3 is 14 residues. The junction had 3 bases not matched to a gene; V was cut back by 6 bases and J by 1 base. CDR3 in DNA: TGTGCCAGTAGCCTACAGGGGGCGAACACTGAAGCTTTCTTT. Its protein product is CASSLQGANTEAFF.

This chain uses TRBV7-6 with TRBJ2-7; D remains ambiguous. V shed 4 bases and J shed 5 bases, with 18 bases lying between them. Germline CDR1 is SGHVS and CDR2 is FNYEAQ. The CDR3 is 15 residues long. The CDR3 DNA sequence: TGTGCCAGCAGCTCAGAGGTTGGGAAAGCCCACGAGCAGTACTTC. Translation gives CASSSEVGKAHEQYF. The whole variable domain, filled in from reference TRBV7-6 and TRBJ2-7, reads GAGVSQSPRYKVTKRGQDVALRCDPISGHVSLYWYRQALGQGPEFLTYFNYEAQQDKSGLPNDRFSAERPEGSISTLTIQRTEQRDSAMYRCASSSEVGKAHEQYFGPGTRLTVT.

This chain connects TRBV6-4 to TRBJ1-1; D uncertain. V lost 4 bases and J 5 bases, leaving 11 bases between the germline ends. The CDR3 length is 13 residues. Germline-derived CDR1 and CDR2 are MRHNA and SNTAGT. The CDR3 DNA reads TGTGCCAGCAGTGTCGGAGACCGGACTGAAGCTTTCTTT. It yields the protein CASSVGDRTEAFF.

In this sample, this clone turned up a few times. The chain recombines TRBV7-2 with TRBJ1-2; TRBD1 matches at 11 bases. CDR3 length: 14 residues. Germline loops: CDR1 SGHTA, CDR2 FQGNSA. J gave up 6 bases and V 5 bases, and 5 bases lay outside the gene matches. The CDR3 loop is CASSRTGGADGYTF. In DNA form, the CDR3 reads TGTGCCAGCAGCAGGACAGGGGGCGCGGATGGCTACACCTTC.

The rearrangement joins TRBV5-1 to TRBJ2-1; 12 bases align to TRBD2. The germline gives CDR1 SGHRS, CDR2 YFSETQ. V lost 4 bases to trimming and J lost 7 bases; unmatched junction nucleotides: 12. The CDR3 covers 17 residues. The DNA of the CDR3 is TGCGCCAGCAGCCCTCGACTAGCGGGAGCGGCAGGGAATGAGCAGTTCTTC. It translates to CASSPRLAGAAGNEQFF.

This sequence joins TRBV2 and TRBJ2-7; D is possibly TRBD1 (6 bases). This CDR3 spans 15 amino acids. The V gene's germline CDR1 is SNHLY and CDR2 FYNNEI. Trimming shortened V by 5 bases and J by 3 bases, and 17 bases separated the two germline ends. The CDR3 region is CASSFPRGYFYEQYF. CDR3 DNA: TGTGCCAGCAGTTTCCCCAGGGGATATTTCTACGAGCAGTACTTC.